The present TCR beta chain was sequenced within a study of spatial heterogeneity in lung cancer. Across the study: The count of detected beta-chain sequences consistently exceeded that of alpha-chain sequences.

This clonotype was counted ten times or more. Using its own MiXCR run on the 5' RACE reads, TCRdb lists one record per CDR3 protein. The repertoire holds some 38,000 distinct CDR3 sequences, with around 3.1% as singletons. Time point given: sample taken at primary tumor resection. Donors were roughly 70 untreated early-stage non-small cell lung cancer patients. The input material, whole RNA from tumor, nontumor lung or frozen PBMC, was sequenced unsorted. The CDR3 is made up of 14 amino acids. The V gene end was trimmed by 6 bases and the J gene end by 4 bases; junction bases not matched to a gene: 6.

The chain employs TRBV12-3 or TRBV12-4 and TRBJ2-3; 8 nucleotides agree with TRBD1. The TCR sequence derives from a male donor with early-stage non-small cell lung cancer. Sequencing used normal lung tissue next to the tumor, obtained at surgery. For the CDR3, the DNA is TGTGCCAGCAGGCAGGGGGCAGTGGCAGATACGCAGTATTTT. Protein: CASRQGAVADTQYF.